This paragraph reports one T cell receptor (beta chain). The CDR3 sequence is 14 residues long. The junction had 8 bases not matched to a gene; V was cut back by 5 bases and J by 7 bases. In germline, CDR1 is MNHNY, CDR2 SVGAGI (reference sequence). In the study's own analysis: Amplification from reference gene primers served as the basis for estimated nucleated cell counts. Clones were sequenced by immunoSEQ multiplex PCR, and TCRdb holds only the in-frame ones, with some missing. V and J calls and clone size come straight from that table; D and trimming were deduced from the DNA. This sample has tens of thousands of clones, with roughly 90% found just once. The data are from a study of blood T cell repertoires in COVID-19. Background on the study: The study drew acute and convalescent COVID-19 samples from the United States, Italy and Spain. T cells, B-cell-depleted T cells, or PBMCs supplied cDNA or gDNA.

The rearrangement uses TRBV6-6 and TRBJ1-2, with 9 bases identical to TRBD1. The clonotype originates from a human donor with active COVID-19. The donor label of this sample is uncertain. The sequenced sample was peripheral blood. The CDR3 region has the DNA TGTGCCAGCAGTCCTACAGGGGGCAGGAGTGGCTACACCTTC. Amino acids: CASSPTGGRSGYTF.